The clone carrying this T cell receptor (beta chain) was detected a few times. The target antigen is unknown. The sample is drawn from a study of T cells after yellow fever vaccination. Findings of the study overall: Clones from primary vaccination mostly reappeared after the booster (roughly 95% CD4, roughly 87% CD8). It was the secondary response that reached its peak faster, day 5 versus 15, but it was weaker. Overlap between CD4 and CD8 compartments was detected for a small share of clonotypes.

TCRdb reprocessed the 5' RACE reads with MiXCR, giving one entry per CDR3 protein. The table has some 250,000 distinct CDR3 sequences, over 3% seen once. Trimming shortened V by 1 base and J by 3 bases, and 12 bases separated the two germline ends. The CDR3 is 15 amino acids. Germline V CDR1 and CDR2: SGHAT, FQNNGV. The TCR was taken from a man between 18 and 35 years old who received the YFV17D yellow fever vaccine. The chain couples TRBV11-2 to TRBJ1-2; D not certain. Sequences were derived from PBMCs, sampled 15 days after the yellow fever booster vaccination. CDR3 residues: CASSLARPTDYGYTF. CDR3 bases: TGTGCCAGCAGCTTAGCTAGACCGACCGACTATGGCTACACCTTC.